Below are 28 T cell receptor beta chains sequenced from a single sample in a study of shared clonotypes between healthy human individuals. The table came from immunoSEQ multiplex PCR; TCRdb's copy has only in-frame clones and leaves some out. This sample has about 2.3 million clones, with approximately 90% found just once. Input material: naive CD4+ T cells from PBMCs. Subset indicated: CD45RA+ positively selected. The receptors stem from a man aged 18 to 29 in good health. Some clones in this sample may be carry-over from other donors' samples.

The chain carries TRBV19 and TRBJ2-1; 9 bases are a match to TRBD2. The length of the CDR3 is 12 residues. Germline loops: CDR1 LNHDA, CDR2 SQIVND (reference sequence). The chain's CDR3 is CGKKLAGNEQFF. The CDR3 coding sequence is TGTGGGAAAAAACTAGCGGGTAATGAGCAGTTCTTC.

The rearrangement links TRBV11-3 to TRBJ2-7, with 10 bases lining up with TRBD2. This CDR3 region has 14 residues. Trimming cost V 5 bases and J 0 bases; bases outside gene matches: 1. Germline V lookup: CDR1 SGHNT, CDR2 YENEEA. The CDR3 DNA follows: TGTGCCAGCAGCCGGACTAGCGGCTCCTACGAGCAGTACTTC. Its translation is CASSRTSGSYEQYF.

The genes are TRBV9 and TRBJ2-7, with D unresolved. V lost 0 bases, J lost 2 bases, and 12 bases lay in between. CDR1 SGDLS and CDR2 YYNGEE come from the germline V gene. CDR3 length equals 15 residues. The DNA for the CDR3 is TGTGCCAGCAGCGTAGATCCAGTACAGCCCTACGAGCAGTACTTC. Protein sequence: CASSVDPVQPYEQYF.

The chain links TRBV27 to TRBJ2-6; no firm D call. The CDR3 has 17 residues. The germline V gene has CDR1 MNHEY and CDR2 SMNVEV (reference sequence). V dropped 6 bases and J dropped 3 bases, with 18 bases sitting between them. This CDR3 reads CASSYSGPNGGANVLTF. The CDR3 coding sequence is TGTGCCAGCAGCTACTCCGGTCCAAATGGTGGGGCCAACGTCCTGACTTTC.

The chain uses TRBV14 and TRBJ2-2; weak D call: TRBD2 (5 bases). The CDR3 length is 19 residues. V lost 0 bases and J 0 bases, leaving 17 bases between the germline ends. The germline gives CDR1 SGHDN, CDR2 FVKESK. This CDR3 is CASSQDLPTRRSNTGELFF. The CDR3 coding sequence is TGTGCCAGCAGCCAAGATTTGCCTACTAGGAGATCGAACACCGGGGAGCTGTTTTTT.

The V gene is TRBV5-6, the J gene TRBJ1-2, with D tentatively TRBD1 (5 bases). In germline, CDR1 is SGHDT, CDR2 YYEEEE. V was pared by 0 bases and J by 2 bases, with 11 bases between. This CDR3 comprises 15 residues. DNA of the CDR3: TGTGCCAGCAGCTTGGGGCCAGGGAGAAACTATGGCTACACCTTC. It encodes CASSLGPGRNYGYTF.

Remarks on this clone: This CDR3 is also generated by other DNA sequences in the sample. V usage is TRBV18 and J usage is TRBJ2-6; TRBD2 is a possible D gene (6 bases). Trimming removed 3 bases at V and 1 base at J, with 7 bases between. CDR1 and CDR2 (germline): KGHSH, LQKENI. The length of the CDR3 is 15 residues. The CDR3 region has the DNA TGTGCCAGCTCACCTCGGGGGTCTGGGGCCAACGTCCTGACTTTC. This codes for CASSPRGSGANVLTF.

The chain uses TRBV7-2 and TRBJ2-7; 8 nucleotides agree with TRBD1. From germline, CDR1 is SGHTA and CDR2 FQGNSA. V was pared by 4 bases and J by 5 bases, with 10 bases of the junction left unmatched. The CDR3 has 15 amino acids. CDR3 sequence reads: CASSSGTGFVDEQYF. The CDR3 DNA is TGTGCCAGCAGCTCCGGGACAGGTTTTGTCGACGAGCAGTACTTC. The variable domain in full, with the rest retrieved from reference TRBV7-2 and TRBJ2-7, is GAGVSQSPSNKVTEKGKDVELRCDPISGHTALYWYRQSLGQGLEFLIYFQGNSAPDKSGLPSDRFSAERTGGSVSTLTIQRTQQEDSAVYLCASSSGTGFVDEQYFGPGTRLTVT.

The V gene is TRBV9, the J gene TRBJ1-6; D is perhaps TRBD1 (5 bases). CDR1 and CDR2 (germline): SGDLS, YYNGEE. The CDR3 extends over 15 amino acids. Trimming stripped 4 bases from V and 13 bases from J, with 21 bases between. The CDR3 spells CASSPGTAEFFPLHF. The CDR3 bases are TGTGCCAGCAGCCCCGGGACGGCTGAATTTTTCCCCCTCCACTTT.

The CDR3: CASSRPGQGADTEAFF. DNA for the CDR3: TGCGCCAGCAGCAGACCGGGACAGGGGGCTGACACTGAAGCTTTCTTT. J is TRBJ1-1 and V is TRBV5-1, with TRBD1 matching over 12 bases. The germline CDR1 and CDR2 sequences are SGHRS and YFSETQ. After removal of 4 bases from V and 3 bases from J, the junction contained 7 bases not matched to a gene. This CDR3 contains 16 residues. The full variable domain, its missing parts supplied by reference TRBV5-1 and TRBJ1-1, is KAGVTQTPRYLIKTRGQQVTLSCSPISGHRSVSWYQQTPGQGLQFLFEYFSETQRNKGNFPGRFSGRQFSNSRSEMNVSTLELGDSALYLCASSRPGQGADTEAFFGQGTRLTVV.

The genes are TRBV25-1 and TRBJ2-1; D ambiguous. CDR3 size: 13 residues. V gave up 5 bases and J gave up 7 bases, with 12 bases separating them. Germline assignment: CDR1 MGHDK and CDR2 SYGVNS. CDR3 residues: CASSREVANEQFF. In DNA form, the CDR3 reads TGTGCCAGCAGTCGCGAAGTTGCGAATGAGCAGTTCTTC.

In its sample, this clone was seen once. This chain joins TRBV7-9 and TRBJ2-7; 8 nucleotides match TRBD1. This CDR3 region has 15 residues. Unmatched junction bases numbered 4, after V lost 1 base and J lost 2 bases. Looked up from germline, CDR1 is SEHNR and CDR2 is FQNEAQ (reference sequence). The CDR3 region is CASSLGQGSAYEQYF. The CDR3 coding sequence is TGTGCCAGCAGCTTAGGACAGGGGAGTGCCTACGAGCAGTACTTC.

This chain uses TRBV18 with TRBJ1-3; D perhaps matches TRBD1 (6 bases). This CDR3 has 16 amino acids. Between the trimmed V and J ends, which lost 4 bases and 4 bases, there was a span of 17 bases. CDR1 is KGHSH and CDR2 is LQKENI in the germline V gene. In nucleotides, the CDR3 is TGTGCCAGCTCACTTAGCGGACAGAAAACAGGAAACACCATATATTTT. The encoded protein is CASSLSGQKTGNTIYF.

The chain joins TRBV6-5 to TRBJ2-3, with D unclear. V lost 1 base and J lost 1, with 3 bases in between. The CDR3 length is 13 residues. Germline CDR1 and CDR2: MNHEY and SVGAGI. This CDR3 is CASSYLGTDTQYF. CDR3 in DNA: TGTGCCAGCAGTTACTTAGGCACAGATACGCAGTATTTT.

This clone was seen a handful of times. The chain carries TRBV7-9 and TRBJ1-2; the match to TRBD1 covers 7 bases. Trimming took 5 bases from V and 5 from J; bases not matched to a gene: 11. Germline loops: CDR1 SEHNR, CDR2 FQNEAQ (reference sequence). The CDR3 covers 15 residues. The CDR3: CASSLGIAGGYGYTF. In DNA, the CDR3 is TGTGCCAGCAGCCTCGGTATTGCAGGGGGTTATGGCTACACCTTC.

The genes are TRBV5-1 and TRBJ1-2, with a tentative D call TRBD1 (5 bases). Trimming took 4 bases from V and 4 from J, leaving 17 bases between them. Looked up from germline, CDR1 is SGHRS and CDR2 is YFSETQ. CDR3 length: 15 residues. The CDR3: CASSPSGPGPYGYTF. The CDR3 DNA reads TGCGCCAGCAGCCCCTCCGGGCCGGGGCCCTATGGCTACACCTTC.

This chain uses TRBV5-8 with TRBJ2-7; D remains ambiguous. CDR3 length: 14 amino acids. Trimming stripped 0 bases from V and 6 bases from J, with 13 bases between. Germline loops: CDR1 SGHTS, CDR2 YDEGEE. The DNA of the CDR3 is TGTGCCAGCAGCTTGGGTGAGGCTACGGGCGAGCAGTACTTC. It yields the protein CASSLGEATGEQYF.

The chain carries TRBV7-2 and TRBJ2-7, with a possible D match to TRBD2 (5 bases). Trimming left V 5 bases short and J 6 bases short, with 14 bases between. This CDR3 has 13 residues. Germline V gene sequence: CDR1 SGHTA, CDR2 FQGNSA. CDR3 sequence: CASSPTASGEQYF. The CDR3 nucleotides are TGTGCCAGCAGCCCCACGGCCAGCGGCGAGCAGTACTTC.

The chain carries TRBV7-3 and TRBJ2-1; the D call may be TRBD1 or TRBD2 (5 bases each). The CDR3 runs to 14 residues. Germline CDR1 reads SGHTA; CDR2 reads FQGTGA. Trimming removed 3 bases from V and 4 bases from J, with 10 bases in between. CDR3 loop: CASSFLGRYNEQFF. The CDR3 nucleotides read TGTGCCAGCAGCTTTTTGGGACGGTACAATGAGCAGTTCTTC.

This chain joins TRBV28 and TRBJ2-4, with a tentative D call TRBD1 (5 bases). The germline CDR1 and CDR2 sequences are MDHEN and SYDVKM. Trimming removed 4 bases from V and 1 base from J, with 14 bases in between. The CDR3 is made up of 16 amino acids. The CDR3 bases are TGTGCCAGCAGTTCAGCAGGGAAGTTGGCCAAAAACATTCAGTACTTC. It specifies CASSSAGKLAKNIQYF.

This chain uses TRBV7-9 with TRBJ2-7; TRBD1 aligns across 9 bases. The trim removed 5 bases at V and 6 bases at J, leaving 14 bases unmatched. CDR1 and CDR2 (germline): SEHNR, FQNEAQ (reference sequence). The length of the CDR3 is 16 residues. The CDR3 sequence is CASSHLDRGSVGEQYF. Written as DNA, the CDR3 is TGTGCCAGCAGCCACTTGGACAGGGGTTCCGTTGGCGAGCAGTACTTC. The whole variable domain, filled in from reference TRBV7-9 and TRBJ2-7, reads DTGVSQNPRHKITKRGQNVTFRCDPISEHNRLYWYRQTLGQGPEFLTYFQNEAQLEKSRLLSDRFSAERPKGSFSTLEIQRTEQGDSAMYLCASSHLDRGSVGEQYFGPGTRLTVT.

The CDR3 region is CAWSSGVNTEAFF. CDR3 bases: TGTGCCTGGAGTTCAGGGGTGAACACTGAAGCTTTCTTT. The V call is TRBV30, the J call TRBJ1-1, with D possibly matching TRBD1 (6 bases). The length of the CDR3 is 13 residues. Germline CDR1 reads GTSNPN; CDR2 reads SVGIG (reference sequence). V dropped 2 bases and J dropped 0 bases, with 7 bases sitting between them.

V and J are TRBV5-6 and TRBJ2-1, with no clear D. The CDR3 covers 15 residues. Trimming cost V 1 base and J 4 bases, with 12 bases left between them. Germline values: CDR1 SGHDT, CDR2 YYEEEE. The chain's CDR3 is CASSLLGIRYNEQFF. The CDR3 nucleotides are TGTGCCAGCAGCTTGTTGGGGATTCGTTACAATGAGCAGTTCTTC.

The V call is TRBV5-1, the J call TRBJ2-6; D not resolved. This CDR3 has 17 residues. V lost 0 bases and J 1 base, leaving 11 bases between the germline ends. The germline V gene encodes CDR1 SGHRS and CDR2 YFSETQ. The CDR3 loop is CASSLAVLGSGANVLTF. The CDR3 coding sequence is TGCGCCAGCAGCTTGGCGGTGTTGGGTTCTGGGGCCAACGTCCTGACTTTC. Drawing the rest from reference TRBV5-1 and TRBJ2-6, the complete variable domain is KAGVTQTPRYLIKTRGQQVTLSCSPISGHRSVSWYQQTPGQGLQFLFEYFSETQRNKGNFPGRFSGRQFSNSRSEMNVSTLELGDSALYLCASSLAVLGSGANVLTFGAGSRLTVL.

The CDR3 nucleotides read TGTGCCAGCAGCTTAGATGGGACAGGGATGGGAACAGATACGCAGTATTTT. Translated, it gives CASSLDGTGMGTDTQYF. This chain joins TRBV11-3 and TRBJ2-3, with 9 bases matching TRBD1. The trim removed 0 bases at V and 3 bases at J, leaving 7 bases unmatched. The CDR3 extends over 17 amino acids. Germline V gene sequence: CDR1 SGHNT, CDR2 YENEEA. The whole variable domain, filled in from reference TRBV11-3 and TRBJ2-3, reads EAGVVQSPRYKIIEKKQPVAFWCNPISGHNTLYWYLQNLGQGPELLIRYENEEAVDDSQLPKDRFSAERLKGVDSTLKIQPAELGDSAVYLCASSLDGTGMGTDTQYFGPGTRLTVL.

The chain employs TRBV28 and TRBJ1-2; the match to TRBD1 covers 7 bases. Per the germline V gene, CDR1 is MDHEN and CDR2 is SYDVKM. The CDR3 consists of 14 residues. The J segment lost 8 bases and the V segment lost 7 bases, leaving 13 bases of the junction unmatched. CDR3 bases: TGTGCCAGCAAATTGCCGGGGCAGGGGGAGGGCTACACCTTC. Amino acid sequence: CASKLPGQGEGYTF.

J is TRBJ1-2 and V is TRBV27, with D possibly matching TRBD1 (5 bases). V was cut by 7 bases and J by 4 bases, with 10 bases left in between. CDR1 and CDR2 from the germline V gene are MNHEY and SMNVEV (reference sequence). The CDR3 length is 12 residues. The chain's CDR3 is CASNVQGYGYTF. CDR3 sequence (DNA): TGTGCCAGCAATGTCCAGGGCTATGGCTACACCTTC.

The chain couples TRBV5-1 to TRBJ2-2, with 9 bases fitting TRBD1. The trim removed 0 bases at V and 4 bases at J, leaving 7 bases unmatched. The CDR3 totals 17 residues. Germline CDR1 reads SGHRS; CDR2 reads YFSETQ. CDR3 bases: TGCGCCAGCAGCTTGGCCAGGGGACAGGGTAGCACCGGGGAGCTGTTTTTT. Its translation is CASSLARGQGSTGELFF. The whole variable domain, remainder taken from reference TRBV5-1 and TRBJ2-2, is KAGVTQTPRYLIKTRGQQVTLSCSPISGHRSVSWYQQTPGQGLQFLFEYFSETQRNKGNFPGRFSGRQFSNSRSEMNVSTLELGDSALYLCASSLARGQGSTGELFFGEGSRLTVL.